This TCR beta chain was retrieved from a study of PD-L1 blockade in urothelial cancer. Across the whole study: At 3 weeks (second dose) and 6 weeks after starting treatment, blood was analyzed. Broader study findings: Better survival was predicted by below-median pretreatment blood TCR clonality.

Time point described: pretreatment peripheral blood. V was cut by 5 bases and J by 3 bases, with 8 bases left in between. The CDR3 is 12 amino acids. Germline V gives CDR1 SGHTA, CDR2 FQGNSA. Sequencing used immunoSEQ multiplex PCR; TCRdb keeps in-frame clones, though not all of them. The sample contains roughly 67,000 clones, 75% to 90% of which appear only once. This clone was found a few times. What it binds is not known. This chain uses TRBV7-2 with TRBJ2-7; D gene ambiguous. The sequences come from PBMCs, collected around atezolizumab (anti-PD-L1) treatment. The TCR was taken from a man aged 60 to 75 with urothelial cancer. CDR3 coding DNA: TGTGCCAGCAGCCCCGGTAGCTACGAGCAGTACTTC. The encoded protein is CASSPGSYEQYF.